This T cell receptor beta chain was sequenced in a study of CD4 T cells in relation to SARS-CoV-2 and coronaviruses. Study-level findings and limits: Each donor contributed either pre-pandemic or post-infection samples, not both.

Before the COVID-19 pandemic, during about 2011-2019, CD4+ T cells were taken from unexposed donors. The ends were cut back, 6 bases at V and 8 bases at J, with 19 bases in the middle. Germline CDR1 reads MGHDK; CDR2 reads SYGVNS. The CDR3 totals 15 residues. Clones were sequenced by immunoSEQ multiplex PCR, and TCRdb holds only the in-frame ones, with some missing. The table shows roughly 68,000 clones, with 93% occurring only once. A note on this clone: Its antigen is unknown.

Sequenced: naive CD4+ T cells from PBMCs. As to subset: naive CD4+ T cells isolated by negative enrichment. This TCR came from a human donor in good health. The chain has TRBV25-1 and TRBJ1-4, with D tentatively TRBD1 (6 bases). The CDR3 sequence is CASRPLGDTGEKLFF. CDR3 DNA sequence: TGTGCCAGCAGGCCCTTAGGGGACACAGGGGAAAAACTGTTTTTT.